Listed below are T cell receptor beta chains from one sample, sequenced in a study of T cells in Graves' hyperthyroidism and ophthalmopathy. TCRdb used MiXCR to reprocess the multiplex PCR reads, holding one entry per CDR3 protein. The data contain about 290,000 distinct CDR3 sequences, 17% of them singletons. The source material was blood. Receptors were obtained from a woman aged 55-69 years with Graves' ophthalmopathy. Each CDR3 is given with its conserved first and last residue. Fields, in order: J gene, V gene, clone size, D gene, CDR3 protein, CDR3 DNA. A D gene is named only where the DNA matches it firmly. Size tells how often a clone was seen (once, few, many) or the class of an expanded clone, and some rows leave it out.

>TRBJ1-1|TRBV27|many|TRBD1
CASSSLMGQDNTEAFF
TGTGCCAGCAGTTCCCTCATGGGACAGGATAACACTGAAGCTTTCTTT
>TRBJ1-4|TRBV2|many|TRBD1
CASREDRVDEKLFF
TGTGCCAGCAGGGAGGACAGGGTTGATGAAAAACTGTTTTTT
>TRBJ1-4|TRBV19|NA|TRBD1
CATRTKRDSEKLFF
TGTGCCACGAGGACTAAGAGGGACAGTGAAAAACTGTTTTTT
>TRBJ2-5|TRBV20-1|NA|TRBD2
CSAREASGSGETQYF
TGCAGTGCTAGAGAGGCTAGCGGGAGTGGAGAGACCCAGTACTTC
>TRBJ1-2|TRBV5-1|few|NA
CASSLAADGGRGYTF
TGCGCCAGCAGCTTGGCGGCGGACGGAGGTCGGGGCTACACCTTC
>TRBJ1-1|TRBV9|once|NA
CASKGLLNTEALF
TGTGCCAGCAAGGGTCTCCTGAACACTGAAGCTCTCTTT
>TRBJ2-7|TRBV7-9|many|NA
CASSQWGSYEQYF
TGTGCCAGCAGCCAATGGGGGTCTTACGAGCAGTACTTC
>TRBJ2-5|TRBV5-1|many|TRBD2
CASSLAGGETQYF
TGTGCCAGCAGTCTAGCGGGGGGGGAGACCCAGTACTTC
>TRBJ2-1|TRBV9|many|NA
CASSSGVSNNEQFF
TGTGCCAGCAGCTCCGGAGTCTCCAACAATGAGCAGTTCTTC
>TRBJ1-2|TRBV7-8|many|TRBD1
CASSLTGQGNYGYTF
TGTGCCAGCAGCTTAACCGGACAGGGAAACTATGGCTACACCTTC
>TRBJ2-7|TRBV19|few|TRBD1
CASSFPRQGAYEQYF
TGTGCCAGTAGTTTCCCACGACAGGGAGCCTACGAGCAGTACTTC
>TRBJ2-3|TRBV5-1|many|NA
CASTRGAGTDTQYF
TGCGCCAGCACGAGGGGCGCGGGAACAGATACGCAGTATTTT
>TRBJ1-2|TRBV7-9|many|NA
CASRGGGYGYTF
TGTGCCAGCAGGGGTGGGGGCTATGGCTACACCTTC
>TRBJ2-7|TRBV9|NA|NA
CASSVDGNPSYEQYF
TGTGCCAGCAGCGTAGACGGCAACCCTTCCTACGAGCAGTACTTC
>TRBJ1-5|TRBV24-1|many|NA
CATRGRGNQPQHF
TGTGCCACCAGGGGAAGGGGCAATCAGCCCCAGCATTTT
>TRBJ1-4|TRBV4-1|once|TRBD1
CASSQAPGQEKLFF
TGCGCCAGCAGCCAGGCACCGGGACAGGAAAAACTGTTTTTT
>TRBJ1-2|TRBV20-1|NA|NA
CSAGTYGYTF
TGCAGTGCAGGGACCTATGGCTACACCTTC
>TRBJ1-2|TRBV4-1|few|NA
CASSLEGRAQRGYTF
TGCGCCAGCAGCCTCGAAGGACGGGCCCAGCGGGGCTACACCTTC
>TRBJ2-7|TRBV6-4|few|TRBD2
CASSDGTSGSEQYF
TGTGCCAGCAGTGACGGGACTAGCGGGAGCGAGCAGTACTTC
>TRBJ1-2|TRBV20-1|once|NA
CSALLGSAFLNYGHTF
TGCAGTGCCCTCTTGGGATCGGCCTTTTTAAACTATGGCCACACCTTC
>TRBJ2-1|TRBV2|many|NA
CASSVLGEQFF
TGTGCCAGCAGTGTTCTTGGTGAGCAGTTCTTC
>TRBJ1-1|TRBV12-3/TRBV12-4|many|NA
CASSRSENTEAFF
TGTGCCAGCAGTAGGTCGGAGAACACTGAAGCTTTCTTT
>TRBJ2-3|TRBV20-1|many|NA
CSAEGRLSTDTQYF
TGCAGTGCCGAGGGCCGTCTTAGCACAGATACGCAGTATTTT
>TRBJ1-6|TRBV12-3/TRBV12-4|NA|TRBD1
CASSPRTGHTSPLHF
TGTGCCAGCAGTCCTCGGACAGGGCATACTTCACCCCTCCACTTT
>TRBJ1-1|TRBV30|many|TRBD1
CAWERGQGEAFF
TGTGCCTGGGAAAGGGGGCAGGGTGAAGCTTTCTTT
>TRBJ2-1|TRBV20-1|few|NA
CSASSGVLQFF
TGCAGTGCTAGCTCTGGCGTCCTTCAGTTCTTC
>TRBJ2-7|TRBV20-1|many|TRBD1
CSASDRVRSYEQYF
TGCAGTGCTAGCGACAGGGTAAGGTCCTACGAGCAGTACTTC
>TRBJ2-3|TRBV2|many|NA
CASSFSEGDTQYF
TGTGCCAGCAGTTTCAGTGAGGGAGATACGCAGTATTTT
>TRBJ2-3|TRBV5-1|NA|NA
CASSLEGGLDTQYF
TGCGCCAGCAGCTTGGAGGGGGGCTTGGATACGCAGTATTTT
>TRBJ1-2|TRBV19|NA|NA
CASSRGSFALSNYGYTF
TGTGCCAGTAGTAGGGGGTCCTTCGCCTTATCGAACTATGGCTACACCTTC
>TRBJ2-6|TRBV20-1|NA|TRBD2
CSARAPRTSSTLGISGANVLTF
TGCAGTGCTAGAGCACCCAGGACTAGCTCGACCTTAGGAATCTCTGGGGCCAACGTCCTGACTTTC
>TRBJ1-5|TRBV19|NA|TRBD1
CASSIETGFNQPQHF
TGTGCCAGTAGTATAGAGACAGGGTTCAATCAGCCCCAGCATTTT
>TRBJ1-2|TRBV3-1|many|NA
CASSAGWQPYGYTF
TGTGCCAGCAGCGCGGGGTGGCAGCCCTATGGCTACACCTTC
>TRBJ1-6|TRBV28|many|NA
CASRLNPTSWGYNSPLHF
TGTGCCAGCAGGCTAAACCCGACCTCTTGGGGTTATAATTCACCCCTCCACTTT
>TRBJ2-3|TRBV28|once|TRBD2
CASSLPQTSGRAADTQYF
TGTGCCAGCAGTTTACCCCAGACTAGCGGGAGGGCCGCTGATACGCAGTATTTT
>TRBJ2-3|TRBV5-8|many|TRBD2
CASSSSGRGTDTQYF
TGTGCCAGCAGTTCTAGCGGGAGAGGGACAGATACGCAGTATTTT
>TRBJ1-5|TRBV19|NA|TRBD1
CASTGQGRQPQHF
TGTGCCAGTACGGGACAGGGGAGGCAGCCCCAGCATTTT
>TRBJ2-2|TRBV4-2|few|TRBD2
CASSPRIAAGDGELFF
TGTGCCAGCAGCCCCCGAATAGCGGCGGGAGATGGGGAGCTGTTTTTT
>TRBJ2-5|TRBV24-1|NA|NA
CATSDGGSAEQETQYF
TGTGCCACCAGTGATGGAGGGTCGGCAGAACAAGAGACCCAGTACTTC
>TRBJ1-1|TRBV7-3|NA|NA
CASSSPPDGNTEAFF
TGTGCCAGCAGCTCTCCCCCCGACGGGAACACTGAAGCTTTCTTT
>TRBJ2-3|TRBV20-1|NA|TRBD2
CSARLAGEARDTQYF
TGCAGTGCTAGGTTAGCGGGAGAAGCTAGAGATACGCAGTATTTT
>TRBJ2-7|TRBV9|NA|NA
CASSVGPGLLSYEQYF
TGTGCCAGCAGCGTAGGTCCAGGACTACTCTCCTACGAGCAGTACTTC
>TRBJ1-4|TRBV5-1|NA|NA
CASRRETNEKLFF
TGCGCCAGTAGGAGGGAAACTAATGAAAAACTGTTTTTT
>TRBJ1-2|TRBV5-5|NA|TRBD1
CASSDYRGMDYGYTF
TGTGCCAGCAGCGACTACAGGGGAATGGACTATGGCTACACCTTC
>TRBJ2-3|TRBV5-1|many|NA
CASSFTGTPLDTQYF
TGCGCCAGCAGCTTCACCGGGACTCCTCTAGATACGCAGTATTTT
>TRBJ2-4|TRBV7-2|many|NA
CASSSSLAKNIQYF
TGTGCCAGCAGCTCCTCTCTAGCCAAAAACATTCAGTACTTC
>TRBJ2-3|TRBV5-1|many|NA
CASSLTSGADTQYF
TGCGCCAGCAGCTTGACGTCGGGGGCAGATACGCAGTATTTT
>TRBJ2-2|TRBV5-4|NA|NA
CASSLGGKSNTGELFF
TGTGCCAGCAGCCTGGGGGGTAAATCGAACACCGGGGAGCTGTTTTTT
>TRBJ1-5|TRBV19|few|TRBD1
CASSIDRGHQPQHF
TGTGCCAGTAGTATCGACAGGGGCCATCAGCCCCAGCATTTT
>TRBJ2-2|TRBV27|many|NA
CASSLQRDVDSESAGGTGELFF
TGTGCCAGCAGTTTGCAAAGGGATGTGGACAGCGAATCTGCCGGCGGCACCGGGGAGCTGTTTTTT
>TRBJ1-5|TRBV20-1|many|TRBD1
CSARAGGGNQPQHF
TGCAGTGCTAGAGCAGGGGGCGGCAATCAGCCCCAGCATTTT
>TRBJ1-2|TRBV28|many|NA
CASSFTRANYGYTF
TGTGCCAGCAGTTTCACCCGGGCTAACTATGGCTACACCTTC
>TRBJ1-3|TRBV7-6|few|NA
CASKKTAISGNTIYF
TGTGCCAGCAAGAAGACGGCCATCTCTGGAAACACCATATATTTT
>TRBJ1-1|TRBV2|many|NA
CASSARQGGTEAFF
TGTGCCAGCAGTGCTCGACAAGGAGGGACTGAAGCTTTCTTT